Below are 25 T cell receptor beta chains sequenced from a single sample in a study of PD-L1 blockade in urothelial cancer. Sequencing was performed with immunoSEQ multiplex PCR; in TCRdb, only in-frame clones are kept and a portion is missing. The sample consists of approximately 110,000 clones, about 85% of them appearing once. The sample consisted of PBMCs, taken around atezolizumab (anti-PD-L1) treatment. The receptors come from a man in his fifties with urothelial cancer.

This sequence joins TRBV11-2 and TRBJ2-1; 8 nucleotides match TRBD1. The CDR3 covers 14 residues. Per the germline V gene, CDR1 is SGHAT and CDR2 is FQNNGV. The V and J ends lost 6 bases and 3 bases, in that order; junction bases with no gene match: 4. CDR3 bases: TGTGCCAGCAGGGGACAGGACTTCTACAATGAGCAGTTCTTC. It encodes CASRGQDFYNEQFF.

The gene calls are TRBV18 and TRBJ2-1, with a tentative D call TRBD2 (6 bases). The CDR3 covers 14 residues. V dropped 8 bases and J dropped 8 bases, with 19 bases sitting between them. Germline V gene sequence: CDR1 KGHSH, CDR2 LQKENI. The CDR3 region is CASRPRPSADEQFF. CDR3 coding DNA: TGTGCCAGCCGCCCGCGTCCTAGCGCGGATGAGCAGTTCTTC.

This sequence joins TRBV2 and TRBJ2-7; TRBD1 agrees at 7 bases. The CDR3 runs 15 residues. The V gene end was trimmed by 6 bases and the J gene end by 6 bases; junction bases not matched to a gene: 14. Germline V gene lookup returns CDR1 SNHLY and CDR2 FYNNEI. The CDR3 is CASRETGSRRGEQYF. CDR3 bases: TGTGCCAGCAGGGAGACAGGGTCAAGGCGTGGCGAGCAGTACTTC.

The chain carries TRBV29-1 and TRBJ2-7, with D perhaps matching TRBD1 (5 bases). Per germline, CDR1 SQVTM and CDR2 ANQGSEA. Trimming stripped 7 bases from V and 6 bases from J, with 13 bases between. The CDR3 has 11 residues. The CDR3 coding sequence is TGCAGCGGGGTGCAGGGTCCCGAGCAGTACTTC. Its translation: CSGVQGPEQYF.

This chain links TRBV1 with TRBJ2-7; the listed D gene, TRBD2, was not tested against the DNA. TRBV1 is reported as a pseudogene. The CDR3 is 16 residues long. CDR3: CTSRPSAHFGAYEQYF. The CDR3 DNA sequence: TGCACCAGCAGACCTAGCGCTCACTTCGGCGCCTACGAGCAGTACTTC.

J is TRBJ2-1 and V is TRBV9; D perhaps matches TRBD1 (6 bases). Trimming shortened V by 4 bases and J by 6 bases, and 20 bases separated the two germline ends. CDR3 size: 16 residues. CDR1 is SGDLS, CDR2 YYNGEE, per germline. CDR3 sequence (DNA): TGTGCCAGCAGCCCAGGATACAGGGCAGGCGGCAATGAGCAGTTCTTC. This sequence encodes CASSPGYRAGGNEQFF.

The chain links TRBV9 to TRBJ2-5, with 7 nucleotides matching TRBD2. Germline CDR1 SGDLS, CDR2 YYNGEE. The CDR3 is 16 residues long. After removal of 6 bases from V and 5 bases from J, the junction contained 16 bases not matched to a gene. CDR3 sequence: CASNPGGLMGGETQYF. Written as DNA, the CDR3 is TGTGCCAGCAACCCGGGGGGACTAATGGGAGGGGAGACCCAGTACTTC.

The rearrangement links TRBV6-1 to TRBJ1-6; D unresolved. V shed 3 bases and J shed 7 bases, with 19 bases lying between them. The CDR3 has 17 residues. The germline CDR1 and CDR2 sequences are MNHNS and SASEGT. The CDR3 region has the DNA TGTGCCAGCAGTGATCTCCCCCGGGTTGGCAGAAATTCACCCCTCCACTTT. Translation: CASSDLPRVGRNSPLHF.

The CDR3 sequence is CASSQVGEGEKLFF. The DNA for the CDR3 is TGCGCCAGCAGCCAAGTAGGGGAAGGTGAAAAACTGTTTTTT. This rearrangement joins TRBV4-1 to TRBJ1-4, with D maybe TRBD1 (5 bases). Trimming removed 1 base from V and 7 bases from J, with 10 bases in between. The CDR3 covers 14 residues. Germline CDR1 MGHRA, CDR2 YSYEKL.

The V call is TRBV19, the J call TRBJ2-2; D unresolved. CDR1 LNHDA and CDR2 SQIVND come from the germline V gene (reference sequence). The CDR3 is 16 amino acids. V gave up 0 bases and J gave up 2 bases, with 10 bases separating them. The CDR3 loop is CASSIEIRSNTGELFF. Here the CDR3 DNA reads TGTGCCAGTAGTATAGAGATTCGGAGCAACACCGGGGAGCTGTTTTTT.

The chain links TRBV5-1 to TRBJ2-6; 9 positions agree with TRBD2. CDR1 is SGHRS and CDR2 is YFSETQ in the germline V gene. Trimming at V came to 7 bases and at J to 0 bases, leaving 8 bases not matched to a gene. This CDR3 comprises 17 residues. CDR3 DNA sequence: TGCGCCAGCTCCCCCACTAGCGGGTACTCTGGGGCCAACGTCCTGACTTTC. This translates into CASSPTSGYSGANVLTF.

The rearrangement uses TRBV5-1 and TRBJ2-5, with D tentatively TRBD2 (5 bases). Trimming removed 0 bases from V and 5 bases from J, with 11 bases in between. Germline loops: CDR1 SGHRS, CDR2 YFSETQ. The CDR3 covers 14 residues. The CDR3 reads CASSLVGRGETQYF. In DNA, the CDR3 is TGCGCCAGCAGCTTGGTAGGGAGAGGGGAGACCCAGTACTTC.

This chain links TRBV7-9 with TRBJ1-1; 9 bases line up with TRBD1. The CDR3 spans 13 residues. The trim removed 10 bases at V and 2 bases at J, leaving 5 bases unmatched. Germline-derived CDR1 and CDR2 are SEHNR and FQNEAQ (reference sequence). CDR3: CATSTGGNTEAFF. CDR3 nucleotide sequence: TGTGCCACCTCGACAGGGGGTAACACTGAAGCTTTCTTT. Full variable domain (outside the CDR3, taken from reference TRBV7-9 and TRBJ1-1): DTGVSQNPRHKITKRGQNVTFRCDPISEHNRLYWYRQTLGQGPEFLTYFQNEAQLEKSRLLSDRFSAERPKGSFSTLEIQRTEQGDSAMYLCATSTGGNTEAFFGQGTRLTVV.

In this sample, this clone turned up once. V usage is TRBV7-9 and J usage is TRBJ2-5, with a weak D call TRBD2 (6 bases). From germline, CDR1 is SEHNR and CDR2 FQNEAQ (reference sequence). This CDR3 is 12 amino acids long. The ends were cut back, 8 bases at V and 6 bases at J, with 13 bases in the middle. The CDR3 sequence is CASGGWGKTQYF. CDR3 coding DNA: TGTGCCAGCGGGGGGTGGGGGAAGACCCAGTACTTC.

The chain combines TRBV5-1 with TRBJ2-6, with 8 bases aligning to TRBD2. The germline V gene has CDR1 SGHRS and CDR2 YFSETQ. V dropped 0 bases and J dropped 2; count of bases not matched to a gene: 1. This CDR3 contains 16 residues. The CDR3 DNA follows: TGCGCCAGCAGCTTGGGTAGCGGGGCTGGGGCCAACGTCCTGACTTTC. This sequence encodes CASSLGSGAGANVLTF.

This clone was seen a handful of times. J is TRBJ1-2 and V is TRBV11-2; the match to TRBD1 covers 8 bases. This CDR3 spans 15 amino acids. Germline V gene data show CDR1 as SGHAT and CDR2 as FQNNGV. The V gene end was trimmed by 4 bases and the J gene end by 7 bases; junction bases not matched to a gene: 11. CDR3 amino acids: CASSSSTGARGGYTF. In nucleotides, the CDR3 is TGTGCCAGCAGCTCTTCGACAGGGGCAAGGGGTGGCTACACCTTC.

The chain links TRBV4-2 to TRBJ1-2, with D tentatively TRBD1 (6 bases). CDR1 is LGHNA and CDR2 is YNFKEQ in the germline V gene. CDR3 length: 15 amino acids. Trimming pared 3 bases from V and 1 base from J, leaving 12 bases between. CDR3 nucleotide sequence: TGTGCCAGCAGCCAGAACAGGGATCTTAACTATGGCTACACCTTC. Translation: CASSQNRDLNYGYTF.

This clone was recorded many times. In DNA form, the CDR3 reads TGTGCCAGCAGTTTATCTAGCGGGGGCCAAGAGACCCAGTACTTC. Protein: CASSLSSGGQETQYF. The V call is TRBV28, the J call TRBJ2-5; 10 bases are a match to TRBD2. Looked up from germline, CDR1 is MDHEN and CDR2 is SYDVKM. The CDR3 covers 15 residues. The J segment lost 1 base and the V segment lost 1 base, leaving 0 bases of the junction unmatched.

The chain combines TRBV11-1 with TRBJ2-2; tentatively, D is TRBD1 (5 bases). V was clipped by 1 base and J by 6 bases, with 9 bases between them. The CDR3 runs 14 residues. Germline CDR1 and CDR2: SGHAT and FQDESV (reference sequence). The CDR3 DNA reads as TGTGCCAGCAGCTTAGGAAGGGGCTCCGGGGAGCTGTTTTTT. This translates into CASSLGRGSGELFF. Full variable domain (missing parts from reference TRBV11-1 and TRBJ2-2): EAEVAQSPRYKITEKSQAVAFWCDPISGHATLYWYRQILGQGPELLVQFQDESVVDDSQLPKDRFSAERLKGVDSTLKIQPAELGDSAMYLCASSLGRGSGELFFGEGSRLTVL.

The rearrangement uses TRBV7-8 and TRBJ1-3; tentative D call: TRBD1 (5 bases). The germline V gene has CDR1 SGHVS and CDR2 FQNEAQ. Trimming took 5 bases from V and 4 from J, leaving 12 bases between them. The CDR3 length is 14 residues. CDR3 protein: CASSPSGVGNTIYF. The CDR3 DNA follows: TGTGCCAGCAGCCCCTCGGGGGTCGGAAACACCATATATTTT.

This chain connects TRBV13 to TRBJ1-1; 7 bases are a match to TRBD1. The junction had 9 bases not matched to a gene; V was cut back by 5 bases and J by 0 bases. This CDR3 spans 16 amino acids. Germline CDR1 is PRHDT and CDR2 is FYEKMQ (reference sequence). As DNA, the CDR3 is TGTGCCAGCAGCCCCGAGCAAGGGGGCATGAACACTGAAGCTTTCTTT. Translation: CASSPEQGGMNTEAFF. The whole variable domain, remainder taken from reference TRBV13 and TRBJ1-1, is AAGVIQSPRHLIKEKRETATLKCYPIPRHDTVYWYQQGPGQDPQFLISFYEKMQSDKGSIPDRFSAQQFSDYHSELNMSSLELGDSALYFCASSPEQGGMNTEAFFGQGTRLTVV.

V usage is TRBV19 and J usage is TRBJ1-5, with 7 nucleotides matching TRBD1. Germline CDR1 is LNHDA and CDR2 is SQIVND (reference sequence). Losses at the gene ends were 10 bases for V and 2 bases for J; bases not matched to a gene: 8. The CDR3 totals 14 residues. CDR3 loop: CATEQGRGNQPQHF. CDR3 nucleotide sequence: TGTGCCACGGAACAGGGGCGGGGCAATCAGCCCCAGCATTTT.

This rearrangement joins TRBV6-5 to TRBJ1-5; a possible D gene is TRBD1 (5 bases). This CDR3 has 13 residues. V was cut by 6 bases and J by 4 bases, with 10 bases left in between. Germline-derived CDR1 and CDR2 are MNHEY and SVGAGI. CDR3: CASRERGNQPQHF. The CDR3 DNA is TGTGCCAGCAGGGAAAGGGGAAATCAGCCCCAGCATTTT.

This clone has more than one count but fewer than ten. The chain is built from TRBV6-5 and TRBJ1-1; D remains unclear. CDR3 length equals 11 residues. The V gene's germline CDR1 is MNHEY and CDR2 SVGAGI. Trimming took 6 bases from V and 6 from J, leaving 8 bases between them. This chain's CDR3 is CASSAYSEAFF. The CDR3 bases are TGTGCCAGCAGCGCTTACTCTGAAGCTTTCTTT.

This CDR3 is CASSLASGFYGYTF. The DNA for the CDR3 is TGTGCCAGCAGCTTAGCGTCGGGGTTCTATGGCTACACCTTC. The rearrangement joins TRBV7-9 to TRBJ1-2; D not certain. Trimming pared 0 bases from V and 4 bases from J, leaving 9 bases between. CDR3 size: 14 residues. Germline CDR1 and CDR2: SEHNR and FQNEAQ (reference sequence). The full variable domain, its missing parts supplied by reference TRBV7-9 and TRBJ1-2, is DTGVSQNPRHKITKRGQNVTFRCDPISEHNRLYWYRQTLGQGPEFLTYFQNEAQLEKSRLLSDRFSAERPKGSFSTLEIQRTEQGDSAMYLCASSLASGFYGYTFGSGTRLTVV.